Shown below are 23 T cell receptor beta chains from a single sample sequenced in a study of early stage breast cancer tumors. Method: immunoSEQ multiplex PCR; TCRdb's copy keeps in-frame clones and lacks some. This sample has more than 60,000 clones, with roughly three quarters found just once. The sequenced sample was blood. These receptors all stem from a person aged 60 to 70 with breast cancer.

CDR3 sequence: CASSGSGETDTQYF. The CDR3 DNA reads TGTGCCAGCAGCGGTAGCGGGGAGACAGATACGCAGTATTTT. V and J are TRBV11-3 and TRBJ2-3, with 8 bases fitting TRBD2. Germline values: CDR1 SGHNT, CDR2 YENEEA. This CDR3 is built from 14 residues. V gave up 5 bases and J gave up 3 bases; unmatched junction bases: 4.

The gene calls are TRBV6-1 and TRBJ1-2; TRBD1 might be the D (5 bases). This CDR3 spans 15 amino acids. With 6 bases removed from V and 13 bases from J, the gap between germline ends came to 27 bases. Germline lookup yields CDR1 MNHNS and CDR2 SASEGT. CDR3 nucleotide sequence: TGTGCCAGCAGCCGAGCCCTCCACTGGGACGGCGCTAGCACCTTC. Translation: CASSRALHWDGASTF.

The V and J genes are TRBV11-2 and TRBJ2-7, with D possibly being TRBD2 (5 bases). Trimming took 1 base from V and 6 from J, leaving 10 bases between them. This CDR3 spans 13 amino acids. The germline CDR1 and CDR2 sequences are SGHAT and FQNNGV. Here the CDR3 DNA reads TGTGCCAGCAGCTTAGCCCTAACTAGCGAGCAGTACTTC. Its translation is CASSLALTSEQYF.

The rearrangement uses TRBV7-6 and TRBJ1-1; D may be TRBD1 (5 bases). The CDR3 totals 13 residues. Trimming cost V 2 bases and J 3 bases, with 7 bases left between them. The V gene's germline CDR1 is SGHVS and CDR2 FNYEAQ. For the CDR3, the DNA is TGTGCCAGCAGCTTACGGGGGGACACTGAAGCTTTCTTT. This translates into CASSLRGDTEAFF.

V is TRBV11-1 and J is TRBJ2-1; 9 positions agree with TRBD1. V gave up 4 bases and J gave up 0 bases; unmatched junction bases: 4. This CDR3 contains 16 residues. CDR1 and CDR2 from the germline V gene are SGHAT and FQDESV (reference sequence). CDR3 amino acids: CASSSRQGGSYNEQFF. DNA for the CDR3: TGTGCCAGCAGCTCTCGACAGGGGGGCTCCTACAATGAGCAGTTCTTC. Using reference TRBV11-1 and TRBJ2-1 for the parts outside the CDR3, the full variable domain is EAEVAQSPRYKITEKSQAVAFWCDPISGHATLYWYRQILGQGPELLVQFQDESVVDDSQLPKDRFSAERLKGVDSTLKIQPAELGDSAMYLCASSSRQGGSYNEQFFGPGTRLTVL.

This clone has more than one count but fewer than ten. At one boundary the junction diverges from the germline segment, which might be a read error. The rearrangement links TRBV4-2 to TRBJ1-2; 10 bases match TRBD1. This CDR3 contains 13 residues. Germline assignment: CDR1 LGHNA and CDR2 YNFKEQ. CDR3 sequence: CASSQAGGQGLLF. In DNA, the CDR3 is TGTGCCAGCAGCCAAGCCGGGGGACAGGGGCTCCTCTTC.

This chain uses TRBV5-1 with TRBJ2-2, with 10 bases fitting TRBD1. The V gene end was trimmed by 0 bases and the J gene end by 5 bases; junction bases not matched to a gene: 4. Per the germline V gene, CDR1 is SGHRS and CDR2 is YFSETQ. This CDR3 has 16 residues. The CDR3 spells CASSLAGTGDTGELFF. In DNA form, the CDR3 reads TGCGCCAGCAGCTTGGCCGGGACAGGGGATACCGGGGAGCTGTTTTTT. Supplemented by reference TRBV5-1 and TRBJ2-2, the full variable domain reads KAGVTQTPRYLIKTRGQQVTLSCSPISGHRSVSWYQQTPGQGLQFLFEYFSETQRNKGNFPGRFSGRQFSNSRSEMNVSTLELGDSALYLCASSLAGTGDTGELFFGEGSRLTVL.

This clone appeared once. This sequence joins TRBV4-3 and TRBJ2-3; 7 bases are shared with TRBD1. Germline lookup yields CDR1 LGHNA and CDR2 YSLEER. There are 16 residues in the CDR3. Trimming cost V 0 bases and J 5 bases; bases outside gene matches: 8. The DNA for the CDR3 is TGCGCCAGCAGCCAAGACGGGCAGGGGGTGCAAGATACGCAGTATTTT. Its translation: CASSQDGQGVQDTQYF.

The chain recombines TRBV11-2 with TRBJ1-2; D is perhaps TRBD1 (5 bases). Germline V gives CDR1 SGHAT, CDR2 FQNNGV. Trimming removed 2 bases at V and 0 bases at J, with 10 bases between. The length of the CDR3 is 15 residues. The CDR3 nucleotides read TGTGCCAGCAGCTTATCCGGGGGGGCTAACTATGGCTACACCTTC. Translation gives CASSLSGGANYGYTF.

This clone occurred once. The rearrangement links TRBV7-2 to TRBJ2-2, with TRBD2 matching 11 bases. The germline V gene has CDR1 SGHTA and CDR2 FQGNSA. V was clipped by 6 bases and J by 5 bases; unmatched bases: 5. This CDR3 region has 15 residues. DNA of the CDR3: TGTGCCAGCAGTCTAGCGGGAGGACGAACCGGGGAGCTGTTTTTT. Translation: CASSLAGGRTGELFF.

This clone was seen a handful of times. This sequence joins TRBV5-1 and TRBJ1-4; no clear D. Germline-derived CDR1 and CDR2 are SGHRS and YFSETQ. With 1 base removed from V and 4 bases from J, the gap between germline ends came to 5 bases. The CDR3 is 13 residues long. CDR3 residues: CASSLNDNEKLFF. DNA of the CDR3: TGCGCCAGCAGCTTGAACGATAATGAAAAACTGTTTTTT.

The genes are TRBV10-3 and TRBJ2-3; TRBD2 matches at 9 bases. CDR1 ENHRY and CDR2 SYGVKD come from the germline V gene. The CDR3 is made up of 14 amino acids. After removal of 10 bases from V and 4 bases from J, the junction contained 9 bases not matched to a gene. DNA for the CDR3: TGTGCCACGCAGCCGGGACTAGCATCAGATACGCAGTATTTT. This codes for CATQPGLASDTQYF.

The chain is built from TRBV5-1 and TRBJ1-3; the D gene is possibly TRBD1 (5 bases). V dropped 0 bases and J dropped 0 bases, with 7 bases sitting between them. CDR1 and CDR2 from the germline V gene are SGHRS and YFSETQ. The CDR3 loop spans 15 amino acids. The CDR3 coding sequence is TGCGCCAGCAGCTTGGGGGACGCCTCTGGAAACACCATATATTTT. It encodes CASSLGDASGNTIYF.

This clone appeared a single time. The gene calls are TRBV7-3 and TRBJ1-1; 9 nucleotides align to TRBD1. This CDR3 spans 17 amino acids. Germline loops: CDR1 SGHTA, CDR2 FQGTGA. The ends lost 5 bases at V and 0 bases at J; junction bases unmatched: 10. CDR3 bases: TGTGCCAGCAGCGTCACCGGGACAGGGTATATGAACACTGAAGCTTTCTTT. Residues: CASSVTGTGYMNTEAFF.

This sequence joins TRBV19 and TRBJ2-5; 10 nucleotides match TRBD1. The V gene's germline CDR1 is LNHDA and CDR2 SQIVND (reference sequence). Trimming took 6 bases from V and 4 from J; bases not matched to a gene: 2. This CDR3 has 13 amino acids. CDR3 region: CASRGTGVETQYF. In DNA, the CDR3 is TGTGCCAGTAGAGGGACAGGGGTAGAGACCCAGTACTTC. Variable domain in full (rest from reference TRBV19 and TRBJ2-5): DGGITQSPKYLFRKEGQNVTLSCEQNLNHDAMYWYRQDPGQGLRLIYYSQIVNDFQKGDIAEGYSVSREKKESFPLTVTSAQKNPTAFYLCASRGTGVETQYFGPGTRLLVL.

This clone was found once. The V and J genes are TRBV19 and TRBJ1-2; D is uncertain. The V gene's germline CDR1 is LNHDA and CDR2 SQIVND (reference sequence). This CDR3 is built from 17 residues. Trimming stripped 5 bases from V and 4 bases from J, with 23 bases between. CDR3 residues: CASSSPRTNPPGYGYTF. The CDR3 DNA is TGTGCCAGTAGTTCACCCCGGACCAACCCCCCCGGCTATGGCTACACCTTC.

The chain uses TRBV19 and TRBJ2-2; 8 bases match TRBD1. Germline V gives CDR1 LNHDA, CDR2 SQIVND (reference sequence). V lost 0 bases and J lost 11; bases outside the gene matches: 2. This CDR3 is built from 13 residues. Here the CDR3 reads CASSIDGQGELFF. In DNA, the CDR3 is TGTGCCAGTAGTATAGACGGACAGGGAGAGCTGTTTTTT.

V usage is TRBV7-9 and J usage is TRBJ2-2; the match to TRBD1 covers 9 bases. The ends lost 5 bases at V and 5 bases at J; junction bases unmatched: 9. Per germline, CDR1 SEHNR and CDR2 FQNEAQ (reference sequence). The CDR3 totals 16 residues. This CDR3 reads CASSSRDRVQTGELFF. DNA for the CDR3: TGTGCCAGCAGCAGCCGGGACAGGGTTCAAACCGGGGAGCTGTTTTTT.

The rearrangement joins TRBV5-1 to TRBJ2-3, with 13 nucleotides matching TRBD2. Trimming removed 4 bases from V and 1 base from J; junction bases left unmatched: 15. Germline CDR1 SGHRS, CDR2 YFSETQ. The CDR3 is 20 residues long. The CDR3 DNA follows: TGCGCCAGCAGCCGGGCCTCCGGACTAGCGGGAGTGTTGGGCACAGATACGCAGTATTTT. Its protein product is CASSRASGLAGVLGTDTQYF.

The chain joins TRBV28 to TRBJ1-1; D might be TRBD1 (5 bases). Germline assignment: CDR1 MDHEN and CDR2 SYDVKM. Trimming took off 1 base at V and 1 base at J, with 7 bases between the two ends. CDR3 length: 14 residues. In nucleotides, the CDR3 is TGTGCCAGCAGTTTATTCGGGGCGAACACTGAAGCTTTCTTT. Encoded protein: CASSLFGANTEAFF.

The chain couples TRBV2 to TRBJ2-7, with D tentatively TRBD1 or TRBD2 (5 bases each). The CDR3 spans 13 residues. Germline V gives CDR1 SNHLY, CDR2 FYNNEI. V was clipped by 8 bases and J by 2 bases, with 13 bases between them. CDR3 nucleotide sequence: TGTGCCAGCGAGTTACGAGGGGCCTACGAGCAGTACTTC. It codes for CASELRGAYEQYF.

This clone was detected only once. CDR3 in amino acids: CASRPNHRADGYTF. Written as DNA, the CDR3 is TGTGCCAGCAGGCCCAACCACCGGGCCGATGGCTACACCTTC. This sequence joins TRBV6-5 and TRBJ1-2; D remains unclear. CDR3 length: 14 residues. V was pared by 6 bases and J by 6 bases, with 17 bases between. Looked up from germline, CDR1 is MNHEY and CDR2 is SVGAGI.

The J gene is TRBJ1-1, the V gene TRBV27; 11 bases are shared with TRBD1. The CDR3 consists of 16 residues. The V and J ends lost 5 bases and 1 base, in that order; junction bases with no gene match: 6. CDR1 MNHEY and CDR2 SMNVEV come from the germline V gene (reference sequence). In DNA form, the CDR3 reads TGTGCCAGCAGTCCCTGGGACAGGGGGTCGAACACTGAAGCTTTCTTT. The encoded protein is CASSPWDRGSNTEAFF.